In its sample, the clone carrying this T cell receptor (beta chain) was seen once. The sample belongs to a study of blood T cell repertoires in COVID-19. About the study: PBMCs, B-cell-depleted T cells, or T cells provided the cDNA or gDNA that made up the material.

Per the original data handling: By means of reference gene primer amplification, nucleated cell counts were estimated. Produced via immunoSEQ multiplex PCR; TCRdb's table is partial and in-frame only. V and J calls and clone size are those listed in that table; D and trimming were worked out from the DNA. The repertoire includes about 360,000 clones, approximately 86% of them detected once, and around 2.9% sits in the top ten. Germline loops: CDR1 SGHTA, CDR2 FQGNSA. Unmatched junction bases numbered 16, after V lost 5 bases and J lost 2 bases. The CDR3 contains 18 residues. The chain employs TRBV7-2 and TRBJ2-5, with 8 bases lining up with TRBD2. The clonotype originates from a human donor in a cohort sampled during active COVID-19. Sample: peripheral blood. The CDR3 nucleotides read TGTGCCAGCAGCCCCGTCCGGGGGGGCCTAGGTTTGCAAGAGACCCAGTACTTC. Translating it yields CASSPVRGGLGLQETQYF.